The 2 T cell receptor beta chains presented below share a single source sample, sequenced in a study of T cell repertoires in ileal Crohn's disease. Measured with immunoSEQ multiplex PCR; TCRdb has only the in-frame clones, and not every one. Of 11,000 to 15,000 clones in the sample, roughly 84% were seen once. Sequences were obtained from ileal tissue. Receptors originate from an adult with Crohn's disease.

The chain links TRBV7-2 to TRBJ2-1; D possibly corresponds to TRBD2 (6 bases). CDR1 is SGHTA, CDR2 FQGNSA, per germline. The V end was cut by 5 bases, the J end by 8 bases, with 16 bases between. This CDR3 spans 14 amino acids. CDR3 sequence reads: CASSQAKGLHEQFF. The CDR3 coding sequence is TGTGCCAGCAGCCAAGCCAAGGGACTCCATGAGCAGTTCTTC.

This sequence joins TRBV7-2 and TRBJ2-3, with TRBD1 as a possible D gene (8 bases). The CDR3 is 13 amino acids. Germline assignment: CDR1 SGHTA and CDR2 FQGNSA. V was trimmed by 5 bases and J by 9 bases, leaving 15 bases between them. CDR3 loop: CASSLDREGTQYF. The CDR3 DNA reads as TGTGCCAGCAGCCTGGACAGGGAGGGAACGCAGTATTTT.